The rows below give T cell receptor beta chains drawn from one sample of a study of Graves' ophthalmopathy and Graves' hyperthyroidism. TCRdb reanalysed the multiplex PCR reads using MiXCR and keeps one entry per CDR3 protein. The profile shows around 670,000 distinct CDR3 sequences, 40% of them singletons. The specimen sequenced was peripheral blood. The source of these receptors is an adult man with Graves' ophthalmopathy. CDR3s include the opening cysteine and the closing phenylalanine or tryptophan. D genes are given only for firm matches. Rows may omit the clone size; those that give it use once, few, many or a size class.

V	J	size	D	CDR3	DNA
TRBV25-1	TRBJ1-2	once	-	CASSASTGVYGYTF	TGTGCCAGCAGTGCTAGTACCGGGGTCTATGGCTACACCTTC
TRBV7-2	TRBJ2-7	few	-	CASSLGGKIYEQYF	TGTGCCAGCAGCTTAGGTGGGAAAATCTACGAGCAGTACTTC
TRBV6-4	TRBJ2-7	-	-	CASSEVEGGCF	TGTGCCAGCAGTGAGGTGGAGGGTGGTTGCTTC
TRBV29-1	TRBJ2-5	many	-	CSAPGQGEETQYF	TGCAGCGCCCCCGGGCAGGGTGAGGAGACCCAGTACTTC
TRBV25-1	TRBJ2-3	-	-	CASSSTGRDTQYF	TGTGCCAGCAGTTCTACAGGGCGCGATACGCAGTATTTT
TRBV20-1	TRBJ2-7	-	-	CSASPDEEAYEQYF	TGCAGTGCTAGCCCGGACGAAGAAGCCTACGAGCAGTACTTC
TRBV20-1	TRBJ1-2	-	TRBD1	CSAPDRGGYTF	TGCAGTGCCCCCGACAGGGGCGGCTACACCTTC
TRBV29-1	TRBJ1-2	-	-	CSATGTGLYGYTF	TGCAGCGCAACCGGAACAGGGTTGTATGGCTACACCTTC
TRBV20-1	TRBJ2-1	-	-	CSARDIRQPNEQFF	TGCAGTGCTAGAGATATACGCCAACCCAATGAGCAGTTCTTC
TRBV20-1	TRBJ1-5	-	-	CSSADSFNQPQHF	TGCAGCAGCGCGGACAGCTTCAATCAGCCCCAGCATTTT
TRBV19	TRBJ1-1	many	TRBD1	CASTRDRGASEAFF	TGTGCCAGTACGCGGGACAGGGGAGCTTCTGAAGCTTTCTTT
TRBV10-3	TRBJ1-3	-	-	CASKGARASGNTTYF	TGTGCCAGCAAAGGTGCCAGGGCCTCTGGAAACACCACATATTTT
TRBV24-1	TRBJ1-5	-	TRBD1	CASSGSGTGGFSNQPQHF	TGTGCCAGCAGCGGATCCGGGACAGGGGGCTTTAGCAATCAGCCCCAGCATTTT
TRBV10-2	TRBJ1-6	many	TRBD1	CASSGQAVNSPLHF	TGCGCCAGCAGCGGACAGGCAGTAAATTCACCCCTCCACTTT
TRBV12-3/TRBV12-4	TRBJ1-1	-	-	CASSSTERNTEAFF	TGTGCCAGCAGTTCGACAGAAAGGAACACTGAAGCTTTCTTT
TRBV7-6	TRBJ1-6	-	-	CAGSLALGDPPLHF	TGTGCCGGCAGCTTAGCGCTGGGGGATCCACCCCTCCACTTT
TRBV10-3	TRBJ1-2	many	-	CAISGSGGGYTF	TGTGCCATCAGCGGGTCGGGAGGGGGCTACACCTTC
TRBV14	TRBJ1-1	many	TRBD1	CASSPVGQENTEAFF	TGTGCCAGCAGCCCTGTGGGACAGGAGAACACTGAAGCTTTCTTT
TRBV7-2	TRBJ1-2	many	-	CASSFSQGVGGYTF	TGTGCCAGCAGCTTTTCCCAGGGAGTGGGCGGCTACACCTTC
TRBV20-1	TRBJ2-7	many	TRBD2	CSASSGSSYEQYF	TGCAGTGCTAGTAGCGGGAGTTCCTACGAGCAGTACTTC
TRBV7-2	TRBJ1-4	-	-	CASRQDFSSGKLFF	TGTGCCAGCAGGCAGGACTTCAGCTCTGGAAAACTGTTTTTT
TRBV29-1	TRBJ2-5	many	-	CSVETGRETQYF	TGCAGCGTTGAAACTGGGAGGGAGACCCAGTACTTC
TRBV25-1	TRBJ2-2	few	-	CASSPDFGTANTGELFF	TGTGCCAGCAGTCCGGACTTTGGGACGGCGAACACCGGGGAGCTGTTTTTT
TRBV20-1	TRBJ1-1	-	TRBD1	CSARDLGQVNTEAFF	TGCAGTGCTAGAGATTTGGGACAGGTGAACACTGAAGCTTTCTTT
TRBV25-1	TRBJ2-2	-	-	CASSASAATGELFF	TGTGCCAGCAGTGCCTCAGCCGCCACCGGGGAGCTGTTTTTT
TRBV25-1	TRBJ1-1	few	TRBD1	CASSQALEGANTEAFF	TGCGCCAGCAGCCAGGCCTTAGAGGGGGCCAACACTGAAGCTTTCTTT
TRBV29-1	TRBJ2-3	-	TRBD2	CSVASGGFGTDTQYF	TGCAGCGTTGCGAGCGGGGGGTTTGGCACAGATACGCAGTATTTT
TRBV7-9	TRBJ1-1	many	-	CASSLKGGTEAFF	TGTGCCAGCAGCTTAAAGGGGGGCACTGAAGCTTTCTTT
TRBV20-1	TRBJ1-5	many	-	CSARGVGVQPQHF	TGCAGTGCTAGAGGGGTAGGGGTTCAGCCCCAGCATTTT
TRBV30	TRBJ2-5	few	-	CAWKPDRETQYF	TGTGCCTGGAAGCCCGACAGGGAGACCCAGTACTTC
TRBV19	TRBJ2-7	-	-	CARSGLDGHEQYF	TGTGCCAGGTCCGGACTGGATGGGCACGAGCAGTACTTC
TRBV7-9	TRBJ2-2	-	-	CASSPPGRNTGELFF	TGTGCCAGCAGCCCTCCGGGGAGGAACACCGGGGAGCTGTTTTTT
TRBV7-9	TRBJ1-5	-	-	CASSLMGVGGNQPQHF	TGTGCCAGCAGCTTAATGGGGGTTGGGGGCAATCAGCCCCAGCATTTT
TRBV7-9	TRBJ1-5	-	-	CASSLGPTGYPQHF	TGTGCCAGCAGCTTAGGTCCCACAGGTTACCCCCAGCATTTT
TRBV24-1	TRBJ1-3	-	-	CATSRGNTIYF	TGTGCCACGAGTCGAGGAAACACCATATATTTT
TRBV12-3/TRBV12-4	TRBJ2-7	-	TRBD1	CASSAPQGYEQYF	TGTGCCAGCAGTGCTCCACAGGGGTACGAGCAGTACTTC
TRBV6-4	TRBJ1-1	few	-	CASSPDGANFQAFF	TGTGCCAGCAGTCCGGACGGAGCAAACTTCCAAGCTTTCTTT
TRBV29-1	TRBJ2-7	many	-	CSVPKGRAAYEQYF	TGCAGCGTCCCGAAGGGCAGGGCGGCCTACGAGCAGTACTTC
TRBV7-9	TRBJ1-2	few	TRBD1	CASSDGTGGPNYGYTF	TGTGCCAGCAGCGACGGGACAGGAGGACCTAACTATGGCTACACCTTC
TRBV20-1	TRBJ1-3	few	-	CSALGISGNTIYF	TGCAGTGCTCTCGGTATATCTGGAAACACCATATATTTT
TRBV6-6	TRBJ2-2	few	-	CASSYGGGGELFF	TGTGCCAGCAGTTACGGCGGAGGCGGGGAGCTGTTTTTT
TRBV7-9	TRBJ1-6	few	-	CASGPTAPSDSPLHF	TGTGCCAGCGGCCCTACAGCCCCGTCGGATTCACCCCTCCACTTT
TRBV6-5	TRBJ1-5	few	-	CASSYSWIERRSNQPQHF	TGTGCCAGCAGTTACTCGTGGATTGAGAGAAGGAGCAATCAGCCCCAGCATTTT